What follows is one T cell receptor beta chain and its context. The CDR3 runs 18 residues. Germline assignment: CDR1 SGDLS and CDR2 YYNGEE. Trimming at V came to 3 bases and at J to 4 bases, leaving 17 bases not matched to a gene. The record originates from a study of blood T cell repertoires in COVID-19. At the level of the study: Both acute and convalescent COVID-19 samples were obtained from the United States, Italy and Spain. PBMCs, B-cell-depleted T cells, or T cells were the source of the cDNA or gDNA that made up the material.

Source study methods: Quantification of nucleated cells was approximated via reference gene primer amplification. Generated by immunoSEQ multiplex PCR, the TCRdb table keeps only in-frame clones and is missing some. The DNA was the basis for D and trimming; V, J and clone size are from that table. Found here are about 46,000 clones, around 85% of them singletons; the top ten hold 15% to 18%. The chain couples TRBV9 to TRBJ2-3; 7 bases are shared with TRBD1. Input material: peripheral blood. The origin of this receptor is a human donor in a cohort sampled during active COVID-19. The donor label of this sample is uncertain. Here the CDR3 reads CASSARQGRIVQSDTQYF. For the CDR3, the DNA is TGTGCCAGCAGCGCCCGACAGGGAAGAATAGTGCAGTCAGATACGCAGTATTTT.